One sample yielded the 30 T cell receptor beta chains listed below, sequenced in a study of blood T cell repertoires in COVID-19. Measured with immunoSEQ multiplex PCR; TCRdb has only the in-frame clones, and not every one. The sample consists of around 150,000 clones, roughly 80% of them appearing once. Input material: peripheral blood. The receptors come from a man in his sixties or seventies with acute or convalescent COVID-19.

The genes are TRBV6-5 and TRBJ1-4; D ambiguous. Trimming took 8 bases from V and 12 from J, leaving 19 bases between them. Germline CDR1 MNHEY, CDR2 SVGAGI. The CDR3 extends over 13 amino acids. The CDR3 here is CASQATGKGELFF. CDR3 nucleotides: TGTGCCAGCCAGGCTACGGGGAAAGGAGAACTGTTTTTT.

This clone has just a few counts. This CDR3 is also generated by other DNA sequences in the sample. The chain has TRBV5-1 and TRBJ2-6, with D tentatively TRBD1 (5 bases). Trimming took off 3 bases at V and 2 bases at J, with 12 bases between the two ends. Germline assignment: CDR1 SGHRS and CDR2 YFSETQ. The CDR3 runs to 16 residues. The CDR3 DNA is TGCGCCAGCAGCTCCTATAGGGGTACTGGGGCCAACGTCCTGACTTTC. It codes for CASSSYRGTGANVLTF.

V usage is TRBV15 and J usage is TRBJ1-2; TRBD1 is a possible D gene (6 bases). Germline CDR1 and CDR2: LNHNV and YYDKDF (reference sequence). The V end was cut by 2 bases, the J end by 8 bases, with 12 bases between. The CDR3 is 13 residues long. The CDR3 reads CATSRPTGGGYTF. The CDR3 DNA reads TGTGCCACCAGCAGACCGACAGGAGGAGGCTACACCTTC.

CDR3 coding DNA: TGCGCCAGTAGCGGGGACAGGTCCAATGAGCAGTTCTTC. Translated, it gives CASSGDRSNEQFF. The rearrangement links TRBV5-1 to TRBJ2-1; perhaps D is TRBD1 or TRBD2 (8 bases each). V was cut by 8 bases and J by 6 bases, with 15 bases left in between. CDR1 SGHRS and CDR2 YFSETQ come from the germline V gene. CDR3 length: 13 residues. The full variable domain, completed using reference TRBV5-1 and TRBJ2-1, is KAGVTQTPRYLIKTRGQQVTLSCSPISGHRSVSWYQQTPGQGLQFLFEYFSETQRNKGNFPGRFSGRQFSNSRSEMNVSTLELGDSALYLCASSGDRSNEQFFGPGTRLTVL.

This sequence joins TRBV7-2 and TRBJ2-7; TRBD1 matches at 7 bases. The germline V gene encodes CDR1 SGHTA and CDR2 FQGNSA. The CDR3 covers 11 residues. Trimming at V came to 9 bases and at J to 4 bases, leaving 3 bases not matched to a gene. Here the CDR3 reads CASTGDYEQYF. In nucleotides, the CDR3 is TGTGCCAGTACAGGGGATTACGAGCAGTACTTC.

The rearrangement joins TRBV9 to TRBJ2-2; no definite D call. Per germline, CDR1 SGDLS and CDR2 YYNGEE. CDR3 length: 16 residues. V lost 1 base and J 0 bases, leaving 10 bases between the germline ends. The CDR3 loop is CASSVSSASNTGELFF. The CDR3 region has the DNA TGTGCCAGCAGCGTATCCAGCGCCTCGAACACCGGGGAGCTGTTTTTT.

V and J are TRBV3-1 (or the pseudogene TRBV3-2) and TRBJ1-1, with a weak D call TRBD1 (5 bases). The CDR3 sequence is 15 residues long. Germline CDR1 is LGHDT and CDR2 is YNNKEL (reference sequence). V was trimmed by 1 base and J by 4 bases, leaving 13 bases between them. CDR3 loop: CASSQVAGWSTEAFF. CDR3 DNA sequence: TGTGCCAGCAGCCAAGTAGCAGGGTGGAGCACTGAAGCTTTCTTT.

The CDR3: CASSNAWSQETQYF. CDR3 nucleotides: TGTGCCAGCAGCAACGCGTGGTCCCAAGAGACCCAGTACTTC. The J gene is TRBJ2-5, the V gene TRBV7-9, with D unclear. The germline CDR1 and CDR2 sequences are SEHNR and FQNEAQ (reference sequence). The CDR3 has 14 residues. Trimming left V 5 bases short and J 1 base short, with 11 bases between.

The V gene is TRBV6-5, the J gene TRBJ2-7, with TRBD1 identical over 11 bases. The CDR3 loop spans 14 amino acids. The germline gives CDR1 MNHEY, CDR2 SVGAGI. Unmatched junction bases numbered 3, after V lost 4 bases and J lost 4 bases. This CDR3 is CASSLGQGVYEQYF. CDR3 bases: TGTGCCAGCAGTTTGGGACAGGGGGTATACGAGCAGTACTTC.

The CDR3 sequence: CASSEGGYEQYF. CDR3 coding DNA: TGTGCCAGCAGTGAGGGGGGCTACGAGCAGTACTTC. The chain has TRBV6-1 and TRBJ2-7; maybe TRBD2 (6 bases). Trimming pared 3 bases from V and 3 bases from J, leaving 6 bases between. Looked up from germline, CDR1 is MNHNS and CDR2 is SASEGT. The CDR3 runs 12 residues.

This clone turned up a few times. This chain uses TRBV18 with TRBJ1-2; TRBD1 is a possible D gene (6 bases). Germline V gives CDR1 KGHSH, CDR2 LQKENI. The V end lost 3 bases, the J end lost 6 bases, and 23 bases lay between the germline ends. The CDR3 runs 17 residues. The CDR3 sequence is CASSPAGRGQRPDGYTF. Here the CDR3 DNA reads TGTGCCAGCTCACCCGCTGGGAGAGGACAGAGACCAGATGGCTACACCTTC.

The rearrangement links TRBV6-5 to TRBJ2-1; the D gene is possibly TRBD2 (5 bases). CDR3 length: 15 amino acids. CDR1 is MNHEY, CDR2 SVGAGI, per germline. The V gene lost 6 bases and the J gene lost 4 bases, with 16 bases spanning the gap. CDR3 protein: CASRGWGSAYNEQFF. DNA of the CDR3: TGTGCCAGCAGAGGGTGGGGTAGCGCGTACAATGAGCAGTTCTTC.

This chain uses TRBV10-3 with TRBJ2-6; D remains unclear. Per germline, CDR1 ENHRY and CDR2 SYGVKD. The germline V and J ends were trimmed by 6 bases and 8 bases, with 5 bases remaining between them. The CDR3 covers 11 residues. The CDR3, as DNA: TGTGCCATCAGGGCTTCCAACGTCCTGACTTTC. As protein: CAIRASNVLTF.

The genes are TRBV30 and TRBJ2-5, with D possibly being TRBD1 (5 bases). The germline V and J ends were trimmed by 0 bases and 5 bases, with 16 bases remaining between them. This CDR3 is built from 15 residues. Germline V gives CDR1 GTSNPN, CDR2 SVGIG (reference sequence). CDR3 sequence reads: CAWSVFSRVEETQYF. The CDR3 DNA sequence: TGTGCCTGGAGTGTATTTAGCAGGGTCGAGGAGACCCAGTACTTC.

The CDR3 bases are TGTGCCAGCTCACCCGCCGAGTACTATGGCTACACCTTC. Translating it yields CASSPAEYYGYTF. The chain couples TRBV18 to TRBJ1-2; D gene ambiguous. This CDR3 has 13 amino acids. The V end lost 3 bases, the J end lost 3 bases, and 8 bases lay between the germline ends. Germline CDR1 KGHSH, CDR2 LQKENI.

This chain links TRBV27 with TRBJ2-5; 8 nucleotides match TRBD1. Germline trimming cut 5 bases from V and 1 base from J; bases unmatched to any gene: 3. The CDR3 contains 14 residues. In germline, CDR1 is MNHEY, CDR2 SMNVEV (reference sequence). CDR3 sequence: CASSNDRGQETQYF. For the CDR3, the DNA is TGTGCCAGCAGTAACGACAGGGGCCAAGAGACCCAGTACTTC.

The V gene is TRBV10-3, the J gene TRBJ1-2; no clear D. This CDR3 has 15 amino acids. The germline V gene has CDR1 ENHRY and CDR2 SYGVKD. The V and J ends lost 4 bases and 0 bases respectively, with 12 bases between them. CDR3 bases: TGTGCCATCAGTGGAGGGCTACCAGCTAACTATGGCTACACCTTC. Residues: CAISGGLPANYGYTF.

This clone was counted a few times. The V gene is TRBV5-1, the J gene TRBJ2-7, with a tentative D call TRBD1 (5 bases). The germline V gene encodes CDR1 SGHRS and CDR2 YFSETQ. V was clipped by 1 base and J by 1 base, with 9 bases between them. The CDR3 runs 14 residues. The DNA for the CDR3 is TGCGCCAGCAGCTTGTTGGGGCAGTCCTACGAGCAGTACTTC. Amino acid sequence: CASSLLGQSYEQYF.

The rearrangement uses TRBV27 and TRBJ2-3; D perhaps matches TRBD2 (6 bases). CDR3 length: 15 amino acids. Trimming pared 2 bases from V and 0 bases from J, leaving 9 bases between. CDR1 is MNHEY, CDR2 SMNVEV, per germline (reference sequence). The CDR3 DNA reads TGTGCCAGCAGTTTAGAGCGGGTGAGCACAGATACGCAGTATTTT. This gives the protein CASSLERVSTDTQYF.

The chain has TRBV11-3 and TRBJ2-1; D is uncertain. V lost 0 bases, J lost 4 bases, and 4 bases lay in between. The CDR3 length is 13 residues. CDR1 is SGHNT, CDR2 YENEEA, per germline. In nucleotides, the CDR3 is TGTGCCAGCAGCTTAGAACTATACAATGAGCAGTTCTTC. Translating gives CASSLELYNEQFF.

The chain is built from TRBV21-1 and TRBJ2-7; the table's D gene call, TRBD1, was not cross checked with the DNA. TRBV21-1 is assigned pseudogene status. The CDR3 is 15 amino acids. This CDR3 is CASSKRPPGQGEQYF. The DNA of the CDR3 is TGTGCCAGCAGCAAACGGCCACCGGGCCAGGGAGAGCAGTACTTC.

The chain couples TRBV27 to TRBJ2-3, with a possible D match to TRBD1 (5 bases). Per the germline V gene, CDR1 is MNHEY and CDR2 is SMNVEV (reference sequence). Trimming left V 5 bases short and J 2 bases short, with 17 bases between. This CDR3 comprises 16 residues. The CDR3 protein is CASSLGAYENTDTQYF. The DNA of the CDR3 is TGTGCCAGCAGTCTTGGGGCCTATGAGAACACAGATACGCAGTATTTT.

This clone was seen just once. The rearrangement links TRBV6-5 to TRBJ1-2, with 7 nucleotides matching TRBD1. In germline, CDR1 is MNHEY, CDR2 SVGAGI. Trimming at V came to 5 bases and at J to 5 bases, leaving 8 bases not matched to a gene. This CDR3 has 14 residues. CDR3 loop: CASSTREQGYGYTF. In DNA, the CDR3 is TGTGCCAGCAGTACCCGGGAACAGGGGTATGGCTACACCTTC.

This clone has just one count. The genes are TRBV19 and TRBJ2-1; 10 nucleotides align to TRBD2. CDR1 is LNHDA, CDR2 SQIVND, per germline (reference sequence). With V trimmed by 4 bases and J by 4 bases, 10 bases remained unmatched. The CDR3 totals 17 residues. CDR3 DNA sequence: TGTGCCAGTAGTAACCGTCGGACTAGCGGAAGATACAATGAGCAGTTCTTC. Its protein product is CASSNRRTSGRYNEQFF.

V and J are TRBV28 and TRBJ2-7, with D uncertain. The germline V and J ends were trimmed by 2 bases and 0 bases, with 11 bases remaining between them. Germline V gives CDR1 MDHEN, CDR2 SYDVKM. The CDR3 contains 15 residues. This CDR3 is CASSLLRGSSYEQYF. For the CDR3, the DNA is TGTGCCAGCAGTTTACTAAGAGGAAGCTCCTACGAGCAGTACTTC.

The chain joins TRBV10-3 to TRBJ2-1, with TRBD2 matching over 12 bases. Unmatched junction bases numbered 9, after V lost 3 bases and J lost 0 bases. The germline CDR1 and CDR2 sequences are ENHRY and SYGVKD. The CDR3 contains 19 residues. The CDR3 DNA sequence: TGTGCCATCAGTGAACCTACTAGCGGGAGGTCGAGCTCCTACAATGAGCAGTTCTTC. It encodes CAISEPTSGRSSSYNEQFF.

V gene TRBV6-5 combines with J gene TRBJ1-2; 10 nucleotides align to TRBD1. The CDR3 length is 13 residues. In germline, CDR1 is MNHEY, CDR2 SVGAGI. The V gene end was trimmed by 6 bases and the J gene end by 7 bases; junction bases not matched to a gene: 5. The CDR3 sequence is CASRYRTGGGYTF. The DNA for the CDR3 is TGTGCCAGCAGATATAGGACAGGGGGTGGCTACACCTTC.

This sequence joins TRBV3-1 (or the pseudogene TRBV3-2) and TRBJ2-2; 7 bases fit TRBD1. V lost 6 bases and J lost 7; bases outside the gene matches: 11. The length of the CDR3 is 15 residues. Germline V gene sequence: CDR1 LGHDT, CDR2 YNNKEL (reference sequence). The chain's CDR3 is CASSRPDRVNGELFF. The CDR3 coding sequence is TGTGCCAGCAGTCGCCCCGACAGGGTGAACGGGGAGCTGTTTTTT.

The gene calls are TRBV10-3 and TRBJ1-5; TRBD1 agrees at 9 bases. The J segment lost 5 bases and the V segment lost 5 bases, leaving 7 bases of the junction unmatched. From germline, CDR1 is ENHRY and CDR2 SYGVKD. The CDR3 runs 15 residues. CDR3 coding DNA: TGTGCCATCAGTCAGGGACAGGGAGACGATCAGCCCCAGCATTTT. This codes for CAISQGQGDDQPQHF.

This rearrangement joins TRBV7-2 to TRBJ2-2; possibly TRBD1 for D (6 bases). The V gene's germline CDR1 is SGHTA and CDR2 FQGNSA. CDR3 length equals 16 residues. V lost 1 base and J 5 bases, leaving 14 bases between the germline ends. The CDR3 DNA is TGTGCCAGCAGCTTAGTCCCCAGGGGTCGAACCGGGGAGCTGTTTTTT. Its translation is CASSLVPRGRTGELFF.